Listed here are 15 T cell receptor beta chains from one sample, sequenced in a study of beta chain features in type 1 diabetes. Study conclusions and caveats: Shortening of TCRB CDR3s, moderate but significant, appeared in all four CD4+ subsets of Type 1 diabetes patients.

Expressed TCRB transcripts were sequenced, since all the RNA that had been isolated was reverse transcribed. Profiled with immunoSEQ multiplex PCR; TCRdb holds only in-frame clones, not every one. The sample yields about 160,000 clones, about 8.3% seen once. For these TCRs, the target antigens are not known. Sequenced: central memory CD4+ T cells from blood. The receptors come from a young woman with type 1 diabetes.

This rearrangement joins TRBV28 to TRBJ1-3, with TRBD1 as a possible D gene (5 bases). Germline values: CDR1 MDHEN, CDR2 SYDVKM. There are 17 residues in the CDR3. The V gene lost 5 bases and the J gene lost 3 bases, with 20 bases spanning the gap. CDR3 DNA: TGTGCCAGCAGTCCCGGCGGGGCGAGAACTATTGGAAACACCATATATTTT. Its translation: CASSPGGARTIGNTIYF.

The V call is TRBV7-2, the J call TRBJ2-5; D may be TRBD2 (5 bases). The CDR3 is 14 residues long. V lost 5 bases, J lost 6 bases, and 16 bases lay in between. CDR1 and CDR2 (germline): SGHTA, FQGNSA. Here the CDR3 DNA reads TGTGCCAGCAGCACATACGGGGTCAAACAGACCCAGTACTTC. This codes for CASSTYGVKQTQYF. Supplemented by reference TRBV7-2 and TRBJ2-5, the full variable domain reads GAGVSQSPSNKVTEKGKDVELRCDPISGHTALYWYRQSLGQGLEFLIYFQGNSAPDKSGLPSDRFSAERTGGSVSTLTIQRTQQEDSAVYLCASSTYGVKQTQYFGPGTRLLVL.

This clone occurred a few times. The chain employs TRBV4-3 and TRBJ2-4, with 9 bases matching TRBD2. The CDR3 has 14 residues. Germline CDR1 is LGHNA and CDR2 is YSLEER. The junction had 6 bases not matched to a gene; V was cut back by 3 bases and J by 9 bases. DNA of the CDR3: TGCGCCAGCAGCCAGGAGCTAGCGGGGAGCATTCAGTACTTC. It encodes CASSQELAGSIQYF.

This clone has just a few counts. V gene TRBV11-3 combines with J gene TRBJ2-2; 7 nucleotides agree with TRBD1. With 1 base clipped from V and 6 bases from J, the junction kept 2 bases outside the gene matches. The CDR3 sequence is 14 residues long. Germline CDR1 reads SGHNT; CDR2 reads YENEEA. CDR3 coding DNA: TGTGCCAGCAGCTTAGGACAGGGTTCCGGGGAGCTGTTTTTT. This codes for CASSLGQGSGELFF.

This clone was counted a few times. The J gene is TRBJ2-5, the V gene TRBV28; D is unresolved. Trimming removed 3 bases at V and 2 bases at J, with 10 bases between. Germline V gene sequence: CDR1 MDHEN, CDR2 SYDVKM. The CDR3 spans 14 residues. CDR3 bases: TGTGCCAGCAGTTTGTGGCAGGTACAAGAGACCCAGTACTTC. This codes for CASSLWQVQETQYF.

This clone has only a few counts. The gene calls are TRBV4-2 and TRBJ2-1; D may be TRBD2 (6 bases). This CDR3 is built from 17 residues. The germline V gene encodes CDR1 LGHNA and CDR2 YNFKEQ. Trimming took 0 bases from V and 0 from J, leaving 12 bases between them. The CDR3 coding sequence is TGTGCCAGCAGCCAAGACGTGGGGGGAGGCTCCTACAATGAGCAGTTCTTC. Its translation is CASSQDVGGGSYNEQFF.

This clone has only a few counts. CDR3 bases: TGTGCCAGCTCCTCTGGACAGGGCGGGACTGAAGCTTTCTTT. Encoded protein: CASSSGQGGTEAFF. This chain uses TRBV18 with TRBJ1-1; 8 bases are a match to TRBD1. CDR3 size: 14 residues. V lost 6 bases, J lost 5 bases, and 8 bases stayed unmatched. Germline V gives CDR1 KGHSH, CDR2 LQKENI.

The chain carries TRBV7-8 and TRBJ1-4, with 7 bases fitting TRBD1. The J segment lost 11 bases and the V segment lost 5 bases, leaving 14 bases of the junction unmatched. Per the germline V gene, CDR1 is SGHVS and CDR2 is FQNEAQ. The CDR3 consists of 15 residues. The CDR3 DNA reads as TGTGCCAGCAGCCCCGGGACAGTCCTAGAGGGGAAACTGTTTTTT. Amino acid sequence: CASSPGTVLEGKLFF.

The rearrangement links TRBV6-6 to TRBJ2-5, with 13 bases matching TRBD2. This CDR3 has 15 amino acids. Trimming cost V 8 bases and J 5 bases; bases outside gene matches: 8. CDR1 and CDR2 (germline): MNHNY, SVGAGI (reference sequence). The CDR3 DNA sequence: TGTGCCAGCGGCACTAGCGGGGGGGCCGGGGAGACCCAGTACTTC. Protein: CASGTSGGAGETQYF.

This clone was observed a handful of times. The chain combines TRBV7-9 with TRBJ1-6; TRBD1 matches at 8 bases. Germline V gene data show CDR1 as SEHNR and CDR2 as FQNEAQ (reference sequence). This CDR3 contains 16 residues. V shed 4 bases and J 4 bases; nucleotides not matched to a gene: 6. The CDR3 DNA is TGTGCCAGCAGCTCCGGGACAGGAGATTATAATTCACCCCTCCACTTT. It is translated as CASSSGTGDYNSPLHF.

A few counts support this clone. The chain recombines TRBV4-2 with TRBJ2-3; 15 bases map to TRBD2. Germline V gives CDR1 LGHNA, CDR2 YNFKEQ. The length of the CDR3 is 16 residues. V dropped 4 bases and J dropped 6; count of bases not matched to a gene: 5. The chain's CDR3 is CASSPRTSGRGDTQYF. In nucleotides, the CDR3 is TGTGCCAGCAGCCCCCGGACTAGCGGGAGGGGCGATACGCAGTATTTT.

The sample holds a few counts of this clone. J is TRBJ2-5 and V is TRBV7-2; 11 bases agree with TRBD1. The length of the CDR3 is 13 residues. The junction had 3 bases not matched to a gene; V was cut back by 7 bases and J by 5 bases. The germline V gene has CDR1 SGHTA and CDR2 FQGNSA. CDR3 nucleotides: TGTGCCAGCACCCGGGACAGGGGGGAGACCCAGTACTTC. Residues: CASTRDRGETQYF. Full variable domain (outside the CDR3, taken from reference TRBV7-2 and TRBJ2-5): GAGVSQSPSNKVTEKGKDVELRCDPISGHTALYWYRQSLGQGLEFLIYFQGNSAPDKSGLPSDRFSAERTGGSVSTLTIQRTQQEDSAVYLCASTRDRGETQYFGPGTRLLVL.

A few counts support this clone. This chain joins TRBV21-1 and TRBJ1-6; the D call in the table, TRBD1, was not verified against the DNA. TRBV21-1 represents a pseudogene. The CDR3 consists of 17 residues. The CDR3 loop is CASIRDSFSSYNSPLHF. The CDR3 DNA is TGTGCCAGCATCCGGGACAGCTTTAGCTCCTATAATTCACCCCTCCACTTT.

This chain joins TRBV4-3 and TRBJ2-7; 8 bases are shared with TRBD1. There are 15 residues in the CDR3. Germline lookup yields CDR1 LGHNA and CDR2 YSLEER. V gave up 4 bases and J gave up 0 bases; unmatched junction bases: 5. The CDR3 spells CASSRETGASYEQYF. In nucleotides, the CDR3 is TGCGCCAGCAGCCGAGAGACAGGGGCCTCCTACGAGCAGTACTTC.

The sample holds a few counts of this clone. The chain carries TRBV4-3 and TRBJ2-2; 9 bases map to TRBD2. Per the germline V gene, CDR1 is LGHNA and CDR2 is YSLEER. J gave up 6 bases and V 1 base, and 6 bases lay outside the gene matches. CDR3 length: 16 residues. The CDR3 loop reads CASSQVLAGVAGELFF. Here the CDR3 DNA reads TGCGCCAGCAGCCAAGTCTTAGCGGGGGTGGCCGGGGAGCTGTTTTTT.